The 24 T cell receptor beta chains reported below all come from one sample, sequenced in a study of blood T cell repertoires in COVID-19. Produced via immunoSEQ multiplex PCR; TCRdb's table is partial and in-frame only. The sample has 150,000 to 200,000 clones; roughly four fifths are singletons. Sequencing was performed on peripheral blood. The receptor set was obtained from an elderly woman with acute or convalescent COVID-19.

CDR3 sequence (DNA): TGTGCCAGCAGTTCCGGGACAGGGGACCTCGGCACAGATACGCAGTATTTT. Its translation is CASSSGTGDLGTDTQYF. The J gene is TRBJ2-3, the V gene TRBV7-9; 10 nucleotides match TRBD1. This CDR3 comprises 17 residues. Germline assignment: CDR1 SEHNR and CDR2 FQNEAQ (reference sequence). The trim removed 6 bases at V and 1 base at J, leaving 10 bases unmatched.

The chain combines TRBV19 with TRBJ2-2, with 7 bases that match TRBD2. Trimming at V came to 7 bases and at J to 0 bases, leaving 8 bases not matched to a gene. The CDR3 has 16 amino acids. The germline CDR1 and CDR2 sequences are LNHDA and SQIVND (reference sequence). CDR3 nucleotides: TGTGCCAGTATCCCGCCACGGGGGGCGAACACCGGGGAGCTGTTTTTT. Protein: CASIPPRGANTGELFF.

V gene TRBV18 combines with J gene TRBJ1-2, with D uncertain. Trimming cost V 3 bases and J 5 bases, with 16 bases left between them. The germline V gene has CDR1 KGHSH and CDR2 LQKENI. The CDR3 runs 15 residues. CDR3 amino acids: CASSPRGSEVYGYTF. In DNA, the CDR3 is TGTGCCAGCTCACCCCGGGGATCGGAGGTTTATGGCTACACCTTC.

The chain couples TRBV20-1 to TRBJ1-5; D remains unclear. CDR1 DFQATT and CDR2 SNEGSKA come from the germline V gene (reference sequence). Between the trimmed V and J ends, which lost 5 bases and 5 bases, there was a span of 4 bases. This CDR3 is 10 amino acids long. The CDR3 DNA is TGCAGTGCTCCCTATCAGCCCCAGCATTTT. Protein: CSAPYQPQHF.

V gene TRBV6-6 combines with J gene TRBJ1-5; no clear D. The CDR3 is 13 amino acids. V shed 8 bases and J shed 4 bases, with 12 bases lying between them. CDR1 and CDR2 (germline): MNHNY, SVGAGI (reference sequence). In DNA form, the CDR3 reads TGTGCCAGCCAGGCCCCTAAGAATCAGCCCCAGCATTTT. Translating gives CASQAPKNQPQHF.

The chain combines TRBV11-2 with TRBJ2-3; D not resolved. Trimming pared 1 base from V and 3 bases from J, leaving 8 bases between. The germline V gene encodes CDR1 SGHAT and CDR2 FQNNGV. This CDR3 has 14 residues. As DNA, the CDR3 is TGTGCCAGCAGCTTAGGGGCTCCGACAGATACGCAGTATTTT. Its translation: CASSLGAPTDTQYF.

The gene calls are TRBV10-3 and TRBJ2-3, with 11 bases lining up with TRBD2. The CDR3 runs 15 residues. Germline-derived CDR1 and CDR2 are ENHRY and SYGVKD. J was trimmed by 6 bases and V by 3 bases; bases with no gene match: 5. Here the CDR3 reads CAISETSGSSDTQYF. The DNA of the CDR3 is TGTGCCATCAGTGAAACTAGCGGGAGTAGTGATACGCAGTATTTT.

The V and J genes are TRBV27 and TRBJ2-1; 10 nucleotides align to TRBD2. V shed 1 base and J 9 bases; nucleotides not matched to a gene: 9. This CDR3 is 16 amino acids long. Germline CDR1 MNHEY, CDR2 SMNVEV (reference sequence). The CDR3 region is CASSLLSSGRGGEQFF. CDR3 DNA sequence: TGTGCCAGCAGTTTATTGTCTAGCGGGAGAGGGGGTGAGCAGTTCTTC.

The chain links TRBV6-5 to TRBJ1-6; 9 bases align to TRBD1. V gave up 4 bases and J gave up 8 bases; unmatched junction bases: 6. This CDR3 has 15 amino acids. Germline loops: CDR1 MNHEY, CDR2 SVGAGI. The CDR3 sequence: CASSLTGGDYSPLHF. DNA for the CDR3: TGTGCCAGCAGTTTGACAGGGGGAGATTATTCACCCCTCCACTTT.

The V and J genes are TRBV3-1 (or the pseudogene TRBV3-2) and TRBJ1-1, with 7 bases lining up with TRBD1. This CDR3 is built from 13 residues. Per germline, CDR1 LGHDT and CDR2 YNNKEL (reference sequence). J was trimmed by 7 bases and V by 5 bases; bases with no gene match: 7. The CDR3 spells CASSVRGPSEAFF. CDR3 sequence (DNA): TGTGCCAGCAGCGTAAGGGGGCCTAGTGAAGCTTTCTTT.

The chain recombines TRBV11-2 with TRBJ2-7, with 14 bases fitting TRBD2. V was pared by 5 bases and J by 4 bases, with 13 bases of the junction left unmatched. The CDR3 is 18 residues long. Germline CDR1 is SGHAT and CDR2 is FQNNGV. CDR3 bases: TGTGCCAGCAGCCGTACCGGGACTAGCGGGAGTAGCAAGTACGAGCAGTACTTC. Encoded protein: CASSRTGTSGSSKYEQYF.

The rearrangement uses TRBV2 and TRBJ2-2; D not certain. Between the trimmed V and J ends, which lost 6 bases and 4 bases, there was a span of 12 bases. Germline-derived CDR1 and CDR2 are SNHLY and FYNNEI. The CDR3 consists of 14 residues. CDR3 protein: CASRAGSSTGELFF. The CDR3 nucleotides are TGTGCCAGCAGGGCCGGGTCTTCCACCGGGGAGCTGTTTTTT.

V is TRBV5-1 and J is TRBJ2-7, with TRBD2 identical over 15 bases. V gave up 0 bases and J gave up 3 bases; unmatched junction bases: 4. The germline V gene has CDR1 SGHRS and CDR2 YFSETQ. The CDR3 has 17 amino acids. Written as DNA, the CDR3 is TGCGCCAGCAGCTTGGGGACTAGCGGGAGGGCGTTCTACGAGCAGTACTTC. It encodes CASSLGTSGRAFYEQYF.

A single count supports this clone. The chain has TRBV27 and TRBJ2-7; D may be TRBD2 (6 bases). This CDR3 spans 15 amino acids. Germline assignment: CDR1 MNHEY and CDR2 SMNVEV (reference sequence). Between the trimmed V and J ends, which lost 4 bases and 2 bases, there was a span of 15 bases. The CDR3 spells CASSSSTAGTYEQYF. In nucleotides, the CDR3 is TGTGCCAGCAGTTCTTCAACAGCGGGCACCTACGAGCAGTACTTC.

This rearrangement joins TRBV5-4 to TRBJ2-6; 8 bases map to TRBD1. Germline V gene lookup returns CDR1 SGHNT and CDR2 YYREEE (reference sequence). CDR3 length: 18 residues. Germline trimming cut 2 bases from V and 2 bases from J; bases unmatched to any gene: 9. CDR3 in amino acids: CASSFGQGDVPGANVLTF. CDR3 bases: TGTGCCAGCAGCTTTGGACAGGGCGATGTGCCTGGGGCCAACGTCCTGACTTTC. The whole variable domain, filled in from reference TRBV5-4 and TRBJ2-6, reads ETGVTQSPTHLIKTRGQQVTLRCSSQSGHNTVSWYQQALGQGPQFIFQYYREEENGRGNFPPRFSGLQFPNYSSELNVNALELDDSALYLCASSFGQGDVPGANVLTFGAGSRLTVL.

The CDR3 DNA reads as TGTGCCAGCAGCCAAGATCTGGGGGGCTCCTACAATGAGCAGTTCTTC. Translated: CASSQDLGGSYNEQFF. The rearrangement uses TRBV3-1 (or the pseudogene TRBV3-2) and TRBJ2-1; D might be TRBD2 (6 bases). The CDR3 is 16 amino acids. Germline V gives CDR1 LGHDT, CDR2 YNNKEL (reference sequence). V dropped 0 bases and J dropped 0 bases, with 9 bases sitting between them.

The chain couples TRBV4-1 to TRBJ1-1; the D gene is possibly TRBD1 (5 bases). Germline V gene lookup returns CDR1 MGHRA and CDR2 YSYEKL. This CDR3 has 16 amino acids. V dropped 0 bases and J dropped 2 bases, with 13 bases sitting between them. The CDR3 protein is CASSQDGWGENTEAFF. The CDR3 DNA follows: TGCGCCAGCAGCCAAGACGGATGGGGGGAAAACACTGAAGCTTTCTTT.

The chain is built from TRBV29-1 and TRBJ1-2; TRBD1 matches 9 bases. V lost 6 bases, J lost 4 bases, and 3 bases stayed unmatched. Germline V gene sequence: CDR1 SQVTM, CDR2 ANQGSEA. This CDR3 has 12 amino acids. The chain's CDR3 is CSVDRGFYGYTF. The CDR3 DNA reads as TGCAGCGTGGACAGGGGCTTCTATGGCTACACCTTC.

The rearrangement uses TRBV30 and TRBJ1-2; 7 nucleotides agree with TRBD1. The CDR3 is 14 residues long. Germline CDR1 is GTSNPN and CDR2 is SVGIG (reference sequence). CDR3 sequence: CVHNPQGVHYGYTF. The CDR3 nucleotides are TGTGTACATAATCCCCAGGGGGTTCACTATGGCTACACCTTC.

The CDR3 region has the DNA TGTGCCTGGAGTGTACAAATTGAATATAACTATGGCTACACCTTC. Its protein product is CAWSVQIEYNYGYTF. This chain links TRBV30 with TRBJ1-2; D uncertain. Looked up from germline, CDR1 is GTSNPN and CDR2 is SVGIG (reference sequence). V was shortened by 0 bases and J by 1 base, with 12 bases between the two germline ends. CDR3 length: 15 amino acids.

The chain uses TRBV29-1 and TRBJ1-3; a weak D match, TRBD1 (5 bases). Looked up from germline, CDR1 is SQVTM and CDR2 is ANQGSEA. The CDR3 sequence is 12 residues long. The germline V and J ends were trimmed by 4 bases and 3 bases, with 7 bases remaining between them. The DNA for the CDR3 is TGCAGCGTTGGGCAGGGTGGAAACACCATATATTTT. Residues: CSVGQGGNTIYF.

The V call is TRBV2, the J call TRBJ1-3; no definite D call. Trimming left V 6 bases short and J 0 bases short, with 3 bases between. CDR1 is SNHLY and CDR2 is FYNNEI in the germline V gene. CDR3 size: 12 residues. The CDR3, as DNA: TGTGCCAGCAGGAGCTCTGGAAACACCATATATTTT. Translated: CASRSSGNTIYF. Looking up the rest from reference TRBV2 and TRBJ1-3 gives the full variable domain: EPEVTQTPSHQVTQMGQEVILRCVPISNHLYFYWYRQILGQKVEFLVSFYNNEISEKSEIFDDQFSVERPDGSNFTLKIRSTKLEDSAMYFCASRSSGNTIYFGEGSWLTVV.

The chain joins TRBV18 to TRBJ1-1, with no clear D. This CDR3 comprises 12 residues. V dropped 3 bases and J dropped 1 base, with 3 bases sitting between them. Germline CDR1 and CDR2: KGHSH and LQKENI. In DNA form, the CDR3 reads TGTGCCAGCTCACCGAGGAACACTGAAGCTTTCTTT. Translating it yields CASSPRNTEAFF. The entire variable domain, with the rest obtained from reference TRBV18 and TRBJ1-1, is as follows: NAGVMQNPRHLVRRRGQEARLRCSPMKGHSHVYWYRQLPEEGLKFMVYLQKENIIDESGMPKERFSAEFPKEGPSILRIQQVVRGDSAAYFCASSPRNTEAFFGQGTRLTVV.

This chain uses TRBV5-8 with TRBJ2-3; 9 nucleotides line up with TRBD1. Losses at the gene ends were 3 bases for V and 8 bases for J; bases not matched to a gene: 7. The CDR3 sequence is 14 residues long. Germline V gene data show CDR1 as SGHTS and CDR2 as YDEGEE. The CDR3 protein is CASSSRGGQGTQYF. CDR3 bases: TGTGCCAGCAGCTCGAGAGGGGGACAGGGTACGCAGTATTTT.